This TCR beta chain stems from a study of blood T cell repertoires in COVID-19. About the study: Acute and convalescent COVID-19 specimens originated in the United States, Italy and Spain. T cells, B-cell-depleted T cells, or PBMCs provided the cDNA or gDNA that served as material.

Source study methods: Amplification of reference gene primers was used by the study to estimate nucleated cell counts. TCRdb's table, derived via immunoSEQ multiplex PCR, lists solely in-frame clones and lacks some. For V, J and clone size, that table is used; D and trimming come from the DNA. The sample contains under 200,000 clones, roughly 90% of which appear only once. CDR1 LNHDA and CDR2 SQIVND come from the germline V gene (reference sequence). J was trimmed by 2 bases and V by 5 bases; bases with no gene match: 6. The CDR3 consists of 16 residues. The material sequenced was peripheral blood. V is TRBV19 and J is TRBJ1-1; 12 nucleotides line up with TRBD1. The receptor's source is a man in his forties or fifties with acute or convalescent COVID-19. CDR3 sequence: CASSAVGTGGNTEAFF. The CDR3 bases are TGTGCCAGTAGTGCGGTGGGGACAGGGGGCAACACTGAAGCTTTCTTT.